The 3 T cell receptor beta chains listed next were all sequenced from one sample in a study of cytomegalovirus exposure and HLA in healthy donors. With 60 Vbeta and 13 Jbeta primers, the PCR was carried out. TCRdb's copy holds only in-frame clones and misses some; the assay was immunoSEQ multiplex PCR. The top ten hold about 3.3% of the sample, which has 95,000 to 150,000 clones, approximately 78% seen once. The sequenced sample was PBMCs. All receptors come from a young woman in good health and CMV-seropositive.

The gene calls are TRBV30 and TRBJ1-1, with D possibly matching TRBD1 (5 bases). CDR3 length: 15 amino acids. Germline values: CDR1 GTSNPN, CDR2 SVGIG (reference sequence). Trimming stripped 2 bases from V and 5 bases from J, with 18 bases between. CDR3 sequence reads: CAWSPRGGIQTEAFF. DNA of the CDR3: TGTGCCTGGAGTCCTCGGGGGGGTATCCAAACTGAAGCTTTCTTT.

This clone was picked up a small number of times. The genes are TRBV13 and TRBJ2-7; D is undetermined. The CDR3 length is 15 residues. V was cut by 0 bases and J by 5 bases, with 14 bases left in between. Germline V gene lookup returns CDR1 PRHDT and CDR2 FYEKMQ (reference sequence). The CDR3 loop reads CASSLGPLGSDEQYF. CDR3 nucleotides: TGTGCCAGCAGCTTAGGCCCCTTGGGCTCTGACGAGCAGTACTTC. Full variable domain (missing parts from reference TRBV13 and TRBJ2-7): AAGVIQSPRHLIKEKRETATLKCYPIPRHDTVYWYQQGPGQDPQFLISFYEKMQSDKGSIPDRFSAQQFSDYHSELNMSSLELGDSALYFCASSLGPLGSDEQYFGPGTRLTVT.

J is TRBJ2-7 and V is TRBV18; D is perhaps TRBD1 (5 bases). Trimming took 1 base from V and 7 from J, leaving 11 bases between them. This CDR3 spans 13 amino acids. Looked up from germline, CDR1 is KGHSH and CDR2 is LQKENI. The CDR3 nucleotides are TGTGCCAGCTCACCACAGGGGCCCCAGGAGCAGTACTTC. Encoded protein: CASSPQGPQEQYF.